A selection of T cell receptor beta chains follows, all from one sample in a study of shared clonotypes between healthy human individuals. Method: immunoSEQ multiplex PCR; TCRdb's copy keeps in-frame clones and lacks some. The sample lists some 1,600,000 clones; approximately 98% were seen once. The material sequenced was naive CD4+ T cells sorted from blood. The receptor set was obtained from a man aged 25 to 45 in good health. CDR3s include the opening cysteine and the closing phenylalanine or tryptophan. The order of the fields is D gene, J gene, clone size, V gene, CDR3 DNA, CDR3 protein. The D gene is left open where the match is weak. Where a row states a size, it is once, few, many or the class of an expanded clone; other rows omit it.

.,TRBJ2-1,.,TRBV7-9,TGTGCCAGCAGCGGCCAGAGTTACAATGAGCAGTTCTTC,CASSGQSYNEQFF
.,TRBJ2-2,.,TRBV19,TGTGCCAGTAGTATAAGGACTGGCGGGGAGCTGTTTTTT,CASSIRTGGELFF
.,TRBJ1-5,.,TRBV7-2,TGTGCCAGCAGCTTAAATCCGGGGGATCAGCCCCAGCATTTT,CASSLNPGDQPQHF
.,TRBJ2-3,.,TRBV10-3,TGTGCCATCAGTGAGCCCCTCAGGGGAAACACGCAGTATTTT,CAISEPLRGNTQYF
.,TRBJ2-3,.,TRBV28,TGTGCCAGCCAGATTAGCACAGATACGCAGTATTTT,CASQISTDTQYF
.,TRBJ2-7,.,TRBV19,TGTGCCAGTAGTATAGACGCGGGTTACGAGCAGTACTTC,CASSIDAGYEQYF
.,TRBJ1-2,.,TRBV5-1,TGCGCCAGCAGCCCCGCGAGGGACCTCGGCTACACCTTC,CASSPARDLGYTF
TRBD1,TRBJ2-1,.,TRBV29-1,TGCAGCGTTGAAGATCCGGGACAGGGGGCCTACAATGAGCAGTTCTTC,CSVEDPGQGAYNEQFF
.,TRBJ1-5,.,TRBV19,TGTGCCAGTAGTGGCTACAGTGATCAGCCCCAGCATTTT,CASSGYSDQPQHF
TRBD1,TRBJ1-1,.,TRBV18,TGTGCCAGCTCACCTGACAGGGTATTTCGTCAGAACACTGAAGCTTTCTTT,CASSPDRVFRQNTEAFF
.,TRBJ2-7,.,TRBV9,TGTGCCAGCAGCGTAGCCCCCTTCGGACCCTCCTACGAGCAGTACTTC,CASSVAPFGPSYEQYF
TRBD1,TRBJ2-2,once,TRBV7-6,TGTGCCAGCAGTACCGGGACAGGGGTGGTCGGGGAGCTGTTTTTT,CASSTGTGVVGELFF
.,TRBJ1-3,.,TRBV18,TGTGCCAGCTCACCACCGAGGGAGTTAAGTGGAAACACCATATATTTT,CASSPPRELSGNTIYF
.,TRBJ2-7,.,TRBV10-3,TGTGCCATCAGTGGCTCCTACGAGCAGTACTTC,CAISGSYEQYF
.,TRBJ2-7,.,TRBV10-3,TGTGCCATCGCGGGGGAGGGGGTCCGGGACGAGCAGTACTTC,CAIAGEGVRDEQYF
.,TRBJ2-1,.,TRBV30,TGTGCCTGGAGTGGAGGCGCTGAGCAGTTCTTC,CAWSGGAEQFF
.,TRBJ2-2,.,TRBV7-8,TGTGCCAGCAGCTTCCTCCACGGGGAGCTGTTTTTT,CASSFLHGELFF
.,TRBJ1-5,.,TRBV28,TGTGCCAGCAGTTTAAAGCGGGGGCGCCCTAATAGCAATCAGCCCCAGCATTTT,CASSLKRGRPNSNQPQHF
.,TRBJ2-7,.,TRBV21-1,TGTGCCAGCAGCCCACATGTCGGGGGGAAGTCCTACGAGCAGTACTTC,CASSPHVGGKSYEQYF
TRBD2,TRBJ2-7,.,TRBV28,TGTGCCAGCACCACTAGCGGGTACGAGCAGTACTTC,CASTTSGYEQYF
TRBD2,TRBJ2-5,.,TRBV14,TGTGCCAGCAGCCGCCTAGCGGGAGGAGATATGCGAGAGACCCAGTACTTC,CASSRLAGGDMRETQYF
.,TRBJ2-3,.,TRBV13,TGTGCCAGCAGCTTCGGGAGCACAGATACGCAGTATTTT,CASSFGSTDTQYF
TRBD2,TRBJ2-2,.,TRBV5-4,TGTGCCACCAAAACGGCGGGGGGGTACACCGGGGAGCTGTTTTTT,CATKTAGGYTGELFF
TRBD2,TRBJ2-5,once,TRBV7-9,TGTGCCAGCAGCGGGACTAGCGGGCCCCGGATGGTCTACTTC,CASSGTSGPRMVYF